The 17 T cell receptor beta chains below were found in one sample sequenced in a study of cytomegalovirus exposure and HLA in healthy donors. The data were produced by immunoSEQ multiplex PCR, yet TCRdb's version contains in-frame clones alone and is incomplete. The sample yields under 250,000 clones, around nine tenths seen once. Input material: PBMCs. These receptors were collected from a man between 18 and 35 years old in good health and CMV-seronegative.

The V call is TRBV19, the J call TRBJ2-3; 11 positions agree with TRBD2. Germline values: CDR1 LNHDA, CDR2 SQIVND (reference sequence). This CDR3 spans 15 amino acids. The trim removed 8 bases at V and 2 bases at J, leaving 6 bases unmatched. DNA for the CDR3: TGTGCCAGTCGGATAGCGGGGGGGTTCACAGATACGCAGTATTTT. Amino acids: CASRIAGGFTDTQYF. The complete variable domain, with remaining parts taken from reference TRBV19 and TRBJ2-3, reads DGGITQSPKYLFRKEGQNVTLSCEQNLNHDAMYWYRQDPGQGLRLIYYSQIVNDFQKGDIAEGYSVSREKKESFPLTVTSAQKNPTAFYLCASRIAGGFTDTQYFGPGTRLTVL.

CDR3 DNA sequence: TGTGCCCTGGGGGGAGCAGCTAACTATGGCTACACCTTC. This codes for CALGGAANYGYTF. This rearrangement joins TRBV2 to TRBJ1-2, with a possible D match to TRBD1 (5 bases). The CDR3 has 13 residues. The germline gives CDR1 SNHLY, CDR2 FYNNEI. V lost 11 bases to trimming and J lost 0 bases, with 13 bases between them.

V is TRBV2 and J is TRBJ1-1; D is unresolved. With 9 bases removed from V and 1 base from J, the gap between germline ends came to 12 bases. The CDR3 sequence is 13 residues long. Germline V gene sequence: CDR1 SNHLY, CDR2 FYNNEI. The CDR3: CARHLGKNTEAFF. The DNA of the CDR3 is TGTGCCAGACATCTCGGGAAGAACACTGAAGCTTTCTTT. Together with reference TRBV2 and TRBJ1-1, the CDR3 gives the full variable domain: EPEVTQTPSHQVTQMGQEVILRCVPISNHLYFYWYRQILGQKVEFLVSFYNNEISEKSEIFDDQFSVERPDGSNFTLKIRSTKLEDSAMYFCARHLGKNTEAFFGQGTRLTVV.

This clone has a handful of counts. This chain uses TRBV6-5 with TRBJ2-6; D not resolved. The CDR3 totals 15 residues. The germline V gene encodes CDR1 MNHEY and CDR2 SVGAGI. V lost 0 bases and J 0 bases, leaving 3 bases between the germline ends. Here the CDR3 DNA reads TGTGCCAGCAGTTACTCCAGCTCTGGGGCCAACGTCCTGACTTTC. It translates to CASSYSSSGANVLTF.

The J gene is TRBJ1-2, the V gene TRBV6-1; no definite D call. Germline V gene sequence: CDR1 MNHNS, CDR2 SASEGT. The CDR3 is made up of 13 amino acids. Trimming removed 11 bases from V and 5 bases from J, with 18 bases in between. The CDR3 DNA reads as TGTGCCGCAGCCTTGGGCACCGTATATGGCTACACCTTC. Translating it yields CAAALGTVYGYTF.

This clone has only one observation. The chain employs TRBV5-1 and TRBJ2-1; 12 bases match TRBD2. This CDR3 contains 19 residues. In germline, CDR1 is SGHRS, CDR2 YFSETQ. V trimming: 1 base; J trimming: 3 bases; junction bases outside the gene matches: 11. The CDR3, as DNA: TGCGCCAGCAGCTTGAGGTCTTTGGGACTAGCGGGCCACTACAATGAGCAGTTCTTC. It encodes CASSLRSLGLAGHYNEQFF.

CDR3 DNA sequence: TGTGCCAGCAGCCCCGGCGGGTCGGGCGGCAATCAGCCCCAGCATTTT. Translation: CASSPGGSGGNQPQHF. The chain combines TRBV7-9 with TRBJ1-5; D ambiguous. The CDR3 totals 16 residues. Trimming shortened V by 5 bases and J by 2 bases, and 16 bases separated the two germline ends. CDR1 SEHNR and CDR2 FQNEAQ come from the germline V gene (reference sequence).

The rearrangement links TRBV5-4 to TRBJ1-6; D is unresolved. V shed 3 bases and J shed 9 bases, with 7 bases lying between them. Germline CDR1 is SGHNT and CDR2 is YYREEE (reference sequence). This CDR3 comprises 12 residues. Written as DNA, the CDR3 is TGTGCCAGCAGCTCGGAGAGTTCACCCCTCCACTTT. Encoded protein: CASSSESSPLHF.

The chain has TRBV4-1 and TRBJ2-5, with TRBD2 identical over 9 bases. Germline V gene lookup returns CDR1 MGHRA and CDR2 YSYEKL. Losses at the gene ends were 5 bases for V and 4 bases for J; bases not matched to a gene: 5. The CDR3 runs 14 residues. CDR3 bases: TGCGCCAGCAGCGGTAGCGGGGGTTTAGAGACCCAGTACTTC. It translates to CASSGSGGLETQYF.

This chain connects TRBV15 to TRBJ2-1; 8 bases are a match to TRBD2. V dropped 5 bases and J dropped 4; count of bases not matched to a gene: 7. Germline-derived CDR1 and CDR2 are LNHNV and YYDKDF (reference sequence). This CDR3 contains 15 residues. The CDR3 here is CATSGSGTRYNEQFF. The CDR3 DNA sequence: TGTGCCACCAGCGGTTCCGGGACTAGGTACAATGAGCAGTTCTTC. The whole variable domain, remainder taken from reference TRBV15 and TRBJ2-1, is DAMVIQNPRYQVTQFGKPVTLSCSQTLNHNVMYWYQQKSSQAPKLLFHYYDKDFNNEADTPDNFQSRRPNTSFCFLDIRSPGLGDTAMYLCATSGSGTRYNEQFFGPGTRLTVL.

DNA of the CDR3: TGTGCCAGCAGCTTTGTTGGGGCGGGGGCCAAAAACATTCAGTACTTC. Protein sequence: CASSFVGAGAKNIQYF. This rearrangement joins TRBV7-2 to TRBJ2-4, with a tentative D call TRBD2 (6 bases). This CDR3 spans 16 amino acids. Trimming left V 3 bases short and J 1 base short, with 13 bases between. CDR1 and CDR2 (germline): SGHTA, FQGNSA.

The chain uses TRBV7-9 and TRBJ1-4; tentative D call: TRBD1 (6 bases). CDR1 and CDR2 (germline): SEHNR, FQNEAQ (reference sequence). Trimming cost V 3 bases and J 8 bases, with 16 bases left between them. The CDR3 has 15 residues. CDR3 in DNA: TGTGCCAGCAGCTTTGGGTTGGACAGAAACGAAAAACTGTTTTTT. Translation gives CASSFGLDRNEKLFF.

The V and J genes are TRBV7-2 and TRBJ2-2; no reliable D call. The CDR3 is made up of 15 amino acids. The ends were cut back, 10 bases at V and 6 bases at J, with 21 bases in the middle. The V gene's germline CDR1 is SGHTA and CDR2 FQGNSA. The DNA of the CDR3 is TGTGCCACTCTCGAGGAGATCTCAACGTCCGGGGAGCTGTTTTTT. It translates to CATLEEISTSGELFF.

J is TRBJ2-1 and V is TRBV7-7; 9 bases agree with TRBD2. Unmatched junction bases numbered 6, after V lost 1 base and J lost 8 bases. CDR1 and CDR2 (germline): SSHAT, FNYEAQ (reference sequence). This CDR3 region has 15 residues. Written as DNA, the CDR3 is TGTGCCAGCAGCTTAGTGGTTAGCGGGAGCGATGAGCAGTTCTTC. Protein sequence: CASSLVVSGSDEQFF.

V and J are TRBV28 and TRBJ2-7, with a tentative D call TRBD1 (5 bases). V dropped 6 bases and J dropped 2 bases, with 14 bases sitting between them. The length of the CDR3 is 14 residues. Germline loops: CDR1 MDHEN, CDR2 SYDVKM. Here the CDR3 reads CASRLQVPPYEQYF. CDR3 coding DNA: TGTGCCAGCAGATTACAGGTCCCTCCCTACGAGCAGTACTTC.

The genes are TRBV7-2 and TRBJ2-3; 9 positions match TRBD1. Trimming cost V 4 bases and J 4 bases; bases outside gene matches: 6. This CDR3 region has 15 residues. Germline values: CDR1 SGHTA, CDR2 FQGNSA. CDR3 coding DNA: TGTGCCAGCAGCTGGACAGGGGTTAACCCAGATACGCAGTATTTT. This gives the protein CASSWTGVNPDTQYF.

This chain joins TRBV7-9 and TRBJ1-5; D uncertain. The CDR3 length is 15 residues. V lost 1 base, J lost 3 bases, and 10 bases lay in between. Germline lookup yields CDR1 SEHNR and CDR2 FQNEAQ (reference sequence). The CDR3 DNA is TGTGCCAGCAGCTTAGACGGGGTCCACAATCAGCCCCAGCATTTT. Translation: CASSLDGVHNQPQHF.